The 20 T cell receptor beta chains in this list originate from one sample, sequenced in a study of blood T cell repertoires in COVID-19. The data were produced by immunoSEQ multiplex PCR, yet TCRdb's version contains in-frame clones alone and is incomplete. Of fewer than 400,000 clones listed, around 90% are singletons. The sequenced sample was PBMCs or T cells enriched from blood (not recorded which). These receptors all come from a young woman who had recovered from COVID-19.

This chain links TRBV4-2 with TRBJ2-5, with D tentatively TRBD2 (6 bases). Trimming pared 1 base from V and 5 bases from J, leaving 20 bases between. The CDR3 is 17 residues long. Germline CDR1 is LGHNA and CDR2 is YNFKEQ. In DNA, the CDR3 is TGTGCCAGCAGCCAAGTGCCCGGGGATCCCGGAGGGGAGACCCAGTACTTC. This sequence encodes CASSQVPGDPGGETQYF.

In its sample, this clone was seen once. The rearrangement uses TRBV7-6 and TRBJ1-3; D possibly corresponds to TRBD1 (6 bases). Trimming removed 3 bases from V and 0 bases from J, with 15 bases in between. The CDR3 is made up of 17 amino acids. Germline CDR1 SGHVS, CDR2 FNYEAQ. The CDR3 bases are TGTGCCAGCAGCTTTCAACCGGACAGCTTCTCTGGAAACACCATATATTTT. It translates to CASSFQPDSFSGNTIYF.

This chain uses TRBV28 with TRBJ2-1; D perhaps matches TRBD2 (6 bases). The V gene's germline CDR1 is MDHEN and CDR2 SYDVKM. Between the trimmed V and J ends, which lost 3 bases and 16 bases, there was a span of 16 bases. This CDR3 is 12 amino acids long. The CDR3 bases are TGTGCCAGCAGTTTCGGGGACTCCCTAATATTCTTC. Protein sequence: CASSFGDSLIFF.

CDR3 region: CASSVGGGSRGHEQFF. CDR3 nucleotides: TGTGCCAGCAGCGTAGGTGGCGGAAGTAGAGGCCATGAGCAGTTCTTC. The chain is built from TRBV9 and TRBJ2-1; no clear D. CDR1 is SGDLS, CDR2 YYNGEE, per germline. The CDR3 loop spans 16 amino acids. Trimming removed 0 bases from V and 8 bases from J, with 18 bases in between. Complete variable domain (other parts from reference TRBV9 and TRBJ2-1): DSGVTQTPKHLITATGQRVTLRCSPRSGDLSVYWYQQSLDQGLQFLIQYYNGEERAKGNILERFSAQQFPDLHSELNLSSLELGDSALYFCASSVGGGSRGHEQFFGPGTRLTVL.

The chain couples TRBV7-3 to TRBJ1-1, with D tentatively TRBD1 (5 bases). With 0 bases removed from V and 3 bases from J, the gap between germline ends came to 20 bases. This CDR3 has 18 residues. Per the germline V gene, CDR1 is SGHTA and CDR2 is FQGTGA. CDR3 loop: CASSLTLIGALADTEAFF. Here the CDR3 DNA reads TGTGCCAGCAGCTTAACGTTAATAGGGGCCCTGGCTGACACTGAAGCTTTCTTT.

Remarks on this clone: The germline gene is not matched at one end of the junction; a read error may be the cause. The V and J genes are TRBV2 and TRBJ2-3; D might be TRBD1 (6 bases). Germline V gene data show CDR1 as SNHLY and CDR2 as FYNNEI. The CDR3 totals 14 residues. CDR3 in amino acids: CASREAGGTDTQYF. CDR3 nucleotides: TGTGCCAGCAGAGAAGCAGGGGGCACAGATACGCAGTATTTT. Filled out from reference TRBV2 and TRBJ2-3, the complete variable domain reads EPEVTQTPSHQVTQMGQEVILRCVPISNHLYFYWYRQILGQKVEFLVSFYNNEISEKSEIFDDQFSVERPDGSNFTLKIRSTKLEDSAMYFCASREAGGTDTQYFGPGTRLTVL.

The chain couples TRBV7-9 to TRBJ2-5; tentatively, D is TRBD1 (5 bases). Germline V gives CDR1 SEHNR, CDR2 FQNEAQ (reference sequence). The CDR3 runs 14 residues. Trimming took 3 bases from V and 2 from J, leaving 10 bases between them. Written as DNA, the CDR3 is TGTGCCAGCAGCTTCGTACGGACACAAGAGACCCAGTACTTC. Residues: CASSFVRTQETQYF.

This clone came up once. This chain joins TRBV6-2 or TRBV6-3 and TRBJ2-3, with a possible D match to TRBD2 (7 bases). This CDR3 region has 17 residues. Trimming left V 2 bases short and J 4 bases short, with 19 bases between. Germline V gene lookup returns CDR1 MNHEY and CDR2 SVGEGT. The CDR3 DNA follows: TGTGCCAGCAGTTACCCTCGTTCAGGGGAGGGCCCAGATACGCAGTATTTT. Its translation: CASSYPRSGEGPDTQYF.

The V gene is TRBV5-1, the J gene TRBJ2-1; 14 bases line up with TRBD2. With 3 bases clipped from V and 10 bases from J, the junction kept 3 bases outside the gene matches. CDR3 size: 14 residues. CDR1 is SGHRS and CDR2 is YFSETQ in the germline V gene. As DNA, the CDR3 is TGCGCCAGCAGCTGGGGACTAGCGGGGGAAGAGCAGTTCTTC. The encoded protein is CASSWGLAGEEQFF.

This rearrangement joins TRBV27 to TRBJ1-2, with TRBD1 identical over 8 bases. Germline trimming cut 3 bases from V and 7 bases from J; bases unmatched to any gene: 10. The germline V gene encodes CDR1 MNHEY and CDR2 SMNVEV (reference sequence). The CDR3 is made up of 15 amino acids. The CDR3, as DNA: TGTGCCAGCAGTTTTAGAGGACAGGGCATGGGTGGCTACACCTTC. It specifies CASSFRGQGMGGYTF.

This chain joins TRBV4-1 and TRBJ1-6, with D perhaps matching TRBD1 (6 bases). Trimming removed 3 bases from V and 6 bases from J, with 15 bases in between. The CDR3 has 16 amino acids. Germline V CDR1 and CDR2: MGHRA, YSYEKL. The CDR3 DNA follows: TGCGCCAGCAGCCAGAGGGGACATCGCCCTAATTCACCCCTCCACTTT. Amino acids: CASSQRGHRPNSPLHF.

The genes are TRBV28 and TRBJ2-3; 11 nucleotides agree with TRBD1. This CDR3 comprises 15 residues. The ends lost 5 bases at V and 5 bases at J; junction bases unmatched: 6. Germline CDR1 is MDHEN and CDR2 is SYDVKM. DNA of the CDR3: TGTGCCAGCAGTCGGACAGGGGGCTTGATAGATACGCAGTATTTT. Protein sequence: CASSRTGGLIDTQYF.

The V and J genes are TRBV18 and TRBJ2-1, with a tentative D call TRBD2 (6 bases). V was shortened by 5 bases and J by 12 bases, with 20 bases between the two germline ends. This CDR3 is built from 14 residues. Germline loops: CDR1 KGHSH, CDR2 LQKENI. The CDR3 protein is CASSTGTDPLRQFF. The CDR3 DNA reads TGTGCCAGCTCAACCGGGACTGATCCCCTGCGGCAGTTCTTC.

The V and J genes are TRBV3-1 (or the pseudogene TRBV3-2) and TRBJ1-6; TRBD1 is a possible D gene (5 bases). The CDR3 totals 17 residues. The V end lost 5 bases, the J end lost 7 bases, and 21 bases lay between the germline ends. Germline V gene data show CDR1 as LGHDT and CDR2 as YNNKEL (reference sequence). The CDR3: CASSVRQSENENSPLHF. The DNA for the CDR3 is TGTGCCAGCAGCGTCCGACAGTCCGAGAACGAAAATTCACCCCTCCACTTT.

The chain has TRBV4-3 and TRBJ2-2; tentative D call: TRBD1 (6 bases). In germline, CDR1 is LGHNA, CDR2 YSLEER. V gave up 0 bases and J gave up 7 bases, with 9 bases separating them. This CDR3 comprises 14 residues. CDR3 amino acids: CASSQDTGSGELFF. DNA of the CDR3: TGCGCCAGCAGCCAAGATACAGGGAGCGGGGAGCTGTTTTTT.

The V gene is TRBV7-2, the J gene TRBJ1-2; 12 nucleotides agree with TRBD1. Trimming removed 1 base from V and 8 bases from J; junction bases left unmatched: 5. The CDR3 runs to 15 residues. Germline CDR1 SGHTA, CDR2 FQGNSA. The CDR3 bases are TGTGCCAGCAGCTTAGACGGGACAGGGGGCTACGGCTACACCTTC. It specifies CASSLDGTGGYGYTF. The whole variable domain, filled in from reference TRBV7-2 and TRBJ1-2, reads GAGVSQSPSNKVTEKGKDVELRCDPISGHTALYWYRQSLGQGLEFLIYFQGNSAPDKSGLPSDRFSAERTGGSVSTLTIQRTQQEDSAVYLCASSLDGTGGYGYTFGSGTRLTVV.

The chain recombines TRBV28 with TRBJ2-4, with a possible D match to TRBD1 (6 bases). V was trimmed by 3 bases and J by 9 bases, leaving 24 bases between them. The V gene's germline CDR1 is MDHEN and CDR2 SYDVKM. This CDR3 is built from 17 residues. CDR3 amino acids: CASSFLGTQGRRGIQYF. The CDR3 nucleotides are TGTGCCAGCAGTTTTTTGGGAACACAGGGAAGAAGGGGCATTCAGTACTTC.

V and J are TRBV9 and TRBJ1-1; 9 bases fit TRBD1. Trimming removed 3 bases from V and 5 bases from J; junction bases left unmatched: 11. Germline values: CDR1 SGDLS, CDR2 YYNGEE. This CDR3 region has 16 residues. CDR3: CASSAEQGAPRTEAFF. The CDR3 DNA reads as TGTGCCAGCAGCGCCGAACAGGGGGCCCCGAGGACTGAAGCTTTCTTT.

The chain has TRBV5-1 and TRBJ1-4; a weak D match, TRBD1 (6 bases). V was pared by 4 bases and J by 5 bases, with 12 bases between. Germline CDR1 SGHRS, CDR2 YFSETQ. CDR3 length: 14 amino acids. In nucleotides, the CDR3 is TGCGCCAGCAGCCGACAGGAAACCAATGAAAAACTGTTTTTT. It specifies CASSRQETNEKLFF.

V and J are TRBV7-2 and TRBJ1-2; D remains ambiguous. V lost 6 bases and J 3 bases, leaving 14 bases between the germline ends. Germline loops: CDR1 SGHTA, CDR2 FQGNSA. The length of the CDR3 is 14 residues. As DNA, the CDR3 is TGTGCCAGCAGTGAAAGCGGCCCGCACTATGGCTACACCTTC. This sequence encodes CASSESGPHYGYTF.